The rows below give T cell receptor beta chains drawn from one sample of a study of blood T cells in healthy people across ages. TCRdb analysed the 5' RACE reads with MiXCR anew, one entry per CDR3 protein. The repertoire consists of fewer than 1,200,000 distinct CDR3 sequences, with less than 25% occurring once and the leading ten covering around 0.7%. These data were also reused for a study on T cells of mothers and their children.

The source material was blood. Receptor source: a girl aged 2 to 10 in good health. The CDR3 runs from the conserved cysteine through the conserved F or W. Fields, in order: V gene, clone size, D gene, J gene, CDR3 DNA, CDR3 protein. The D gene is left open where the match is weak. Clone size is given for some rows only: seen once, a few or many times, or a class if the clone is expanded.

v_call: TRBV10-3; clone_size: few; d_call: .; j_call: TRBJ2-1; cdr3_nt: TGTGCCATCAGTGAGTCGTTTGAAAATGAGCAGTTCTTC; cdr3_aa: CAISESFENEQFF
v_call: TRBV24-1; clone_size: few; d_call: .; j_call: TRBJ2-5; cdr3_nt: TGTGCCACCAGTGATTTGAGTATGGTTGACGGAGAGACCCAGTACTTC; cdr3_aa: CATSDLSMVDGETQYF
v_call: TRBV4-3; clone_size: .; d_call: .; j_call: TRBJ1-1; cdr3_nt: TGCGCCAGCAGCCAACCGACGAGGACCCCGGGTGAAGCTTTCTTT; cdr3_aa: CASSQPTRTPGEAFF
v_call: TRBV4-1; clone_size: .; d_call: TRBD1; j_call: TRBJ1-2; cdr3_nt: TGCGCCAGCAGCCTGCAAGGGACAGGGAACTATGGCTACACCTTC; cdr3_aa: CASSLQGTGNYGYTF
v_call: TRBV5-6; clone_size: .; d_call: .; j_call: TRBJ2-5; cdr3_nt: TGTGCCAGCAGCTCCCGTTCAGTGGGAGAGACCCAGTACTTC; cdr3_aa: CASSSRSVGETQYF
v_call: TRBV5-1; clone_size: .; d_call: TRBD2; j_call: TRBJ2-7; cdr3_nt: TGCGCCAGCAGCCCGGGACTAGCGGGAGAGCGCGCTTACGAGCAGTACTTC; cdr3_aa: CASSPGLAGERAYEQYF
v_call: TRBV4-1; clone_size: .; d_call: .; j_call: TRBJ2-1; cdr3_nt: TGCGCCAGCAGCCATATCTCGGGACTTTATAATGAGCAGTTCTTC; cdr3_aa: CASSHISGLYNEQFF
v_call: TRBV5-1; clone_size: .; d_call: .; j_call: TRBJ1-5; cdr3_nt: TGCGCCAGCAGCTTGGAAGGGGGGCCGGGGCCCCAGCATTTT; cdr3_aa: CASSLEGGPGPQHF
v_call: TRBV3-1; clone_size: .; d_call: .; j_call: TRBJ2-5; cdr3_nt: TGTGCCAGCAGCCAAGTCGTTCCTCCTCAAGAGACCCAGTACTTC; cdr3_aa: CASSQVVPPQETQYF
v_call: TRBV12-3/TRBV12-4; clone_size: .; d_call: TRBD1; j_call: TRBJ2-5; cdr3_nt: TGTGCCAGCAGTGGGATCGGGACAGGGGTCGGGGAGCAGTACTTC; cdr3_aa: CASSGIGTGVGEQYF
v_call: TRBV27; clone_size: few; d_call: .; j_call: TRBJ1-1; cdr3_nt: TGTGCCAGCAGGGGCAGGGAAAACACTGAAGCTTTCTTT; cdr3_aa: CASRGRENTEAFF
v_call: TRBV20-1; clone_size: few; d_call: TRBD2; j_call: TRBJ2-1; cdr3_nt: TGCAGTGCTAGACTGTCGCGGGGGGATAACAATGAGCAGTTCTTC; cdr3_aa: CSARLSRGDNNEQFF
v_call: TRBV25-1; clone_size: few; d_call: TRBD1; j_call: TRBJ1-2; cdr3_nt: TGTGCCAGCAGTGTAACAGGGGGCGCTTTATATGGCTACACCTTC; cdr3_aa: CASSVTGGALYGYTF
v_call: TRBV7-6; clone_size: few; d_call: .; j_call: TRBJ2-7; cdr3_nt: TGTGCCAGCAGCTTGGCCCCGGGACCCGGGGACTACGAGCAGTACTTC; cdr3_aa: CASSLAPGPGDYEQYF
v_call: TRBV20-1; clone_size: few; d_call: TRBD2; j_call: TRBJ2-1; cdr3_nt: TGCAGTGCTAGAGATCTCACTAGCGGGATCCACAATGAGCAGTTCTTC; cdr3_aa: CSARDLTSGIHNEQFF
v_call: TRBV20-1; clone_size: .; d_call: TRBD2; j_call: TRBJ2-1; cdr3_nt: TGCAGTGCTTCAAGCGGGAGGGTGCAGTTCTTC; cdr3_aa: CSASSGRVQFF
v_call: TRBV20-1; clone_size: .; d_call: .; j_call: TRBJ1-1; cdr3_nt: TGCAGTGCCTCGGTCAGGGAAGGGACTGAAGCTTTCTTT; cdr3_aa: CSASVREGTEAFF